This is a list of T cell receptor beta chains from one sample in a study of cytomegalovirus exposure and HLA in healthy donors. TCRdb keeps only in-frame clones here, not all; method: immunoSEQ multiplex PCR. The table records 55,000 to 70,000 clones, 70% to 90% of them present only once. The sequenced sample was PBMCs. All receptors derive from a male donor in good health and CMV-seronegative. Both conserved end residues are part of each CDR3. The D gene is left open where the match is weak. Not every row has a clone size; where given, it reads once, few, many or a size class.

V gene: TRBV30
J gene: TRBJ1-1
D gene: TRBD1
clone size: -
CDR3 protein: CARTGGRDTEAFF
CDR3 DNA: TGTGCCCGCACAGGGGGGCGGGACACTGAAGCTTTCTTT

V gene: TRBV11-1
J gene: TRBJ2-1
D gene: TRBD1
clone size: -
CDR3 protein: CASSLLFEDRGLWNEQFF
CDR3 DNA: TGTGCCAGCAGCTTACTGTTCGAGGACAGGGGTTTGTGGAATGAGCAGTTCTTC

V gene: TRBV2
J gene: TRBJ1-2
D gene: -
clone size: -
CDR3 protein: CASSESRANYGYTF
CDR3 DNA: TGTGCCAGCAGTGAATCCAGGGCTAACTATGGCTACACCTTC

V gene: TRBV29-1
J gene: TRBJ2-5
D gene: -
clone size: -
CDR3 protein: CSVASSGQETQYF
CDR3 DNA: TGCAGCGTAGCATCCTCGGGGCAAGAGACCCAGTACTTC

V gene: TRBV30
J gene: TRBJ2-7
D gene: -
clone size: -
CDR3 protein: CAADRNTYEQYF
CDR3 DNA: TGTGCCGCGGACAGAAACACCTACGAGCAGTACTTC

V gene: TRBV18
J gene: TRBJ2-3
D gene: TRBD1
clone size: -
CDR3 protein: CASSARQGSTDTQYF
CDR3 DNA: TGTGCCAGCTCAGCCAGACAGGGAAGCACAGATACGCAGTATTTT

V gene: TRBV4-3
J gene: TRBJ1-2
D gene: -
clone size: medium-sized
CDR3 protein: CASSQDGGAGYTF
CDR3 DNA: TGCGCCAGCAGCCAAGATGGGGGGGCGGGCTACACCTTC

V gene: TRBV1
J gene: TRBJ1-1
D gene: -
clone size: -
CDR3 protein: CTSIGRGRWHTEAFF
CDR3 DNA: TGCACCAGCATAGGCAGGGGGCGATGGCACACTGAAGCTTTCTTT

V gene: TRBV19
J gene: TRBJ1-1
D gene: -
clone size: -
CDR3 protein: CASSFSMNTEAFF
CDR3 DNA: TGTGCCAGTAGTTTCAGTATGAACACTGAAGCTTTCTTT

V gene: TRBV2
J gene: TRBJ1-1
D gene: -
clone size: -
CDR3 protein: CASSEGGPAFF
CDR3 DNA: TGTGCCAGCAGTGAGGGGGGACCGGCTTTCTTT

V gene: TRBV13
J gene: TRBJ1-1
D gene: -
clone size: few
CDR3 protein: CASSLEGGRDTEAFF
CDR3 DNA: TGTGCCAGCAGCTTAGAAGGAGGGCGGGACACTGAAGCTTTCTTT